This TCR beta chain was captured in a study of response to subunit inactivated influenza vaccine. The ends lost 4 bases at V and 5 bases at J; junction bases unmatched: 14. CDR1 and CDR2 from the germline V gene are SGHDT and YYEEEE. CDR3 length: 16 residues. TCRdb processed the RT-PCR reads anew with MiXCR; each CDR3 protein has one entry. The sample yields under 200,000 distinct CDR3 sequences, approximately 12% seen once. In its sample, this clonotype was seen many times. The same sample was also used in a study of T cells expressing NK-cell markers. That source reports: Researchers built TCR beta cDNA using 5'RACE template switching with UMIs. According to the study, TCR beta repertoires originated from sorted CD3+CD56+NKG2C+, CD3+CD56+NKG2C- and CD3+CD56-NKG2C+ T cells. In a few donors, dominant clonotypes made up 28.3-60.1% of CD3+CD56-NKG2C+ cells. Expanded NKG2C+ T cell clones had unclear HCMV specificity.

This material consisted of CD8+ T cells sorted from PBMCs, taken roughly 12 days after vaccination. The chain links TRBV5-6 to TRBJ2-5; 7 bases line up with TRBD2. This receptor was identified in a man over 45 who received an inactivated influenza vaccine. Here the CDR3 DNA reads TGTGCCAGCAGCCCCGGGGAGCGGGGACTTCTCGAGACCCAGTACTTC. Translating it yields CASSPGERGLLETQYF.